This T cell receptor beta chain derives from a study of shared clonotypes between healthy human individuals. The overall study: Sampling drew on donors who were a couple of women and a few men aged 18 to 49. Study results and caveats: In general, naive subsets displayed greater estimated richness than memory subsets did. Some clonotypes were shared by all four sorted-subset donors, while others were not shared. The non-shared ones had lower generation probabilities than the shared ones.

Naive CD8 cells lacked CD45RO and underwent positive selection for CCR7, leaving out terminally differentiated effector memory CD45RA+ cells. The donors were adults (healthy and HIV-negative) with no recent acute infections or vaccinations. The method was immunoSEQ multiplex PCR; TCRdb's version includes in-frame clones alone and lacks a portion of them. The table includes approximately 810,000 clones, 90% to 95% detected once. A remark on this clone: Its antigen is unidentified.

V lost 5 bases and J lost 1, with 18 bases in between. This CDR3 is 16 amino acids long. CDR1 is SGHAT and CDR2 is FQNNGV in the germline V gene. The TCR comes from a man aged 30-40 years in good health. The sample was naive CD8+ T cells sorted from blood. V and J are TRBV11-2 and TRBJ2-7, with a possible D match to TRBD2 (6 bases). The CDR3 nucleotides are TGTGCCAGCAGCAAACGGGGGACGGAACTTTCCTACGAGCAGTACTTC. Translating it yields CASSKRGTELSYEQYF.